One T cell receptor beta chain is described in this entry. This clone has just one count. Its target antigen remains unknown. No clone much larger than this one lies a single base away; base qualities are absent. This sample is part of a study of OX40 agonist ivuxolimab in advanced cancers. Background on the whole study: The costimulatory receptor OX40 (CD134) was targeted by ivuxolimab, a fully human IgG2 agonistic monoclonal antibody. Peripheral TCRbeta sequencing was intended to test whether TCR sequence diversity was altered and clonal T-cell expansion was caused by ivuxolimab. Intravenous ivuxolimab was administered to patients every 2 weeks at six dose levels: 0.01, 0.1, 0.3, 1.5, 3 and 10 mg/kg. Of the roughly 54 dose-escalation patients, hepatocellular carcinoma was present in about 20, melanoma in approximately 15, renal cell carcinoma in 9 and head and neck cancer in 9. Patients were allowed to have had prior anti-PD-1, anti-PD-L1 or anti-CTLA-4 therapy, and around 43% of the dose-escalation patients had been treated with checkpoint inhibitors. Partial responses occurred in three dose-escalation patients: two with cutaneous melanoma and one with hepatocellular carcinoma. In the dose-escalation cohort, approximately 82% of patients were male, and the mean age was around 60 years, with a range of 23 to 79. The paper covers the monotherapy dose-escalation part of the phase I ivuxolimab trial, which included N ≈ 54 patients. Broad study findings and their caveats: In partial responders in the 0.1-3.0 mg/kg groups, normalized peripheral clonal expansion was found to be among the lowest, especially among CD8+ T cells. Antigen specificity was not determined for the clonally expanded peripheral T cells. At doses of 0.1 to 3.0 mg/kg, clonal expansion of both CD4+ and CD8+ blood T cells was observed from baseline to week 6. Low levels of normalized T-cell clonal expansion were also seen in some patients who did not respond. After ivuxolimab, CD8+ T cells had more expanded clones than CD4+ T cells on average.

Genomic DNA was isolated from the sorted cells so that the TCRbeta CDR3 region could be sequenced. The immunoSEQ Assay was used to sequence the TCRbeta CDR3 regions. Imported from immuneACCESS, the table was reduced by TCRdb to in-frame sequences with V and J called. These copies leave out some clones; in studies compared against another copy, an unresolved V gene accounts for under half, and the cause of the remainder is not known. The sample profile shows tens of thousands of clones; 86% of them were found once. The ten top clones hold about 3.8% of the sample. Patients with a history of autoimmune disease or receiving systemic immunosuppression were excluded from the trial. Peripheral blood for TCR sequencing was drawn from every dose cohort at baseline, at cycle 4 day 1 and at cycle 7 day 1. The samples were drawn from a first-in-human, open-label, multicenter phase I dose-escalation trial of ivuxolimab. Adults with locally advanced or metastatic head and neck squamous cell, hepatocellular, melanoma or renal cell carcinoma were enrolled in the trial. Before TCR sequencing, CD4+ T cells and CD8+ T cells from peripheral blood were sorted into separate populations.

The receptor's source is an adult with an advanced solid tumor such as melanoma, head and neck, liver or kidney cancer. The material sequenced was CD4+ or CD8+ T cells sorted from blood, taken in a trial of the OX40 agonist ivuxolimab.

The CDR3 amino acid sequence is: CASSPPRDQPQHF. The DNA is TGTGCCAGCAGCCCTCCCCGAGATCAGCCCCAGCATTTT. The chain employs TRBV7-2 and TRBJ1-5; the D gene remains uncertain. The junction carries 10 bases between V and J, which are trimmed by 5 bases and 5 bases respectively. According to the germline V gene, CDR1 reads SGHTA and CDR2 reads FQGNSA. The CDR3 runs 13 residues from the cysteine to the phenylalanine. The DNA shown is the 39-base CDR3, in frame from base 1.